The 26 T cell receptor beta chains in this list originate from one sample, sequenced in a study of post-analysis software for immune sequencing data. Study observations and caveats: There were a few TRBV segments more frequent in patients than controls, and TRBV5-6, TRBV5-1 and TRBV20-1 were among them.

Prepared TCR beta cDNA libraries contained unique molecular identifiers. TCRdb passed the PCR reads through MiXCR, listing each CDR3 protein once. The data show 180,000 or so distinct CDR3 sequences, 29% seen once. What these receptors recognize is not known. Input material: blood. Source of these receptors: a girl between 2 and 17 years old with multiple sclerosis.

This clonotype was seen many times. The chain couples TRBV4-1 to TRBJ2-7; no reliable D call. V was trimmed by 1 base and J by 3 bases, leaving 7 bases between them. CDR1 and CDR2 from the germline V gene are MGHRA and YSYEKL. This CDR3 has 13 amino acids. The CDR3 sequence: CASSQGVGYEQYF. In DNA, the CDR3 is TGCGCCAGCAGCCAAGGGGTCGGCTACGAGCAGTACTTC.

This sequence joins TRBV12-3 or TRBV12-4 and TRBJ1-4; weak D call: TRBD1 (5 bases). The CDR3 has 17 residues. V was trimmed by 6 bases and J by 4 bases, leaving 21 bases between them. DNA for the CDR3: TGTGCCAGCAGGTCTACACGTTGGGGGGAGTTTAATGAAAAACTGTTTTTT. This sequence encodes CASRSTRWGEFNEKLFF.

About this clonotype itself: A read error may account for a junction end that differs from germline. The rearrangement joins TRBV5-1 to TRBJ1-1; no clear D gene. Germline V CDR1 and CDR2: SGHRS, YFSETQ. The CDR3 loop spans 13 amino acids. DNA of the CDR3: TGCACCAGCAGCTCGGCCCCTGGGACTGAAGCTTTCTTT. Its translation is CTSSSAPGTEAFF. Full variable domain (missing parts from reference TRBV5-1 and TRBJ1-1): KAGVTQTPRYLIKTRGQQVTLSCSPISGHRSVSWYQQTPGQGLQFLFEYFSETQRNKGNFPGRFSGRQFSNSRSEMNVSTLELGDSALYLCTSSSAPGTEAFFGQGTRLTVV.

This clonotype was counted a few times. The chain couples TRBV5-1 to TRBJ1-2; no firm D call. Germline CDR1 SGHRS, CDR2 YFSETQ. CDR3 length: 12 residues. The V and J ends lost 1 base and 10 bases respectively, with 11 bases between them. CDR3 protein: CASSLLGMAYTF. The CDR3 DNA follows: TGCGCCAGCAGCTTGTTGGGAATGGCCTACACCTTC.

This clonotype was seen only a few times. This chain joins TRBV12-3 or TRBV12-4 and TRBJ1-2; 7 bases fit TRBD1. The CDR3 sequence is 13 residues long. J lost 6 bases, V lost 4 bases, and 5 bases had no gene match. CDR3 loop: CASSSRQGNGYTF. The DNA of the CDR3 is TGTGCCAGCAGTTCTCGACAGGGAAATGGCTACACCTTC.

A note on this clonotype: This may be a read error, as it is one base from a much larger clone. The rearrangement joins TRBV29-1 to TRBJ2-4; D is possibly TRBD2 (5 bases). Trimming left V 0 bases short and J 2 bases short, with 8 bases between. CDR3 length: 14 amino acids. Per the germline V gene, CDR1 is SQVTM and CDR2 is ANQGSEA. The CDR3, as DNA: TGCAGCGTTGAAGAGACGGGAACCAAAAACATTCAGTACTTC. It encodes CSVEETGTKNIQYF.

About this clonotype: It may be a read error: a sequence one base away is much more abundant. The V call is TRBV7-9, the J call TRBJ2-7; 8 nucleotides agree with TRBD1. From germline, CDR1 is SEHNR and CDR2 FQNEAQ (reference sequence). This CDR3 contains 15 residues. CDR3 amino acids: CASSPSGAGGYERYF. The CDR3 region has the DNA TGTGCCAGCAGCCCCTCCGGGGCAGGGGGCTACGAGCGGTACTTC.

The rearrangement joins TRBV6-5 to TRBJ2-1; TRBD2 matches at 7 bases. Germline V gene sequence: CDR1 MNHEY, CDR2 SVGAGI. V lost 3 bases and J lost 5; bases outside the gene matches: 10. The CDR3 is 16 amino acids. The CDR3 spells CASSYAAGVIDNEQFF. The CDR3 DNA reads as TGTGCCAGCAGTTATGCGGCGGGAGTGATCGACAATGAGCAGTTCTTC.

At least ten counts were recorded for this clonotype. This chain links TRBV9 with TRBJ2-7, with D tentatively TRBD1 (6 bases). Germline assignment: CDR1 SGDLS and CDR2 YYNGEE. The ends were cut back, 7 bases at V and 7 bases at J, with 24 bases in the middle. The CDR3 spans 15 residues. The CDR3 sequence: CASSDSAGVDGEQYF. The CDR3 DNA sequence: TGTGCCAGCTCCGACTCCGCAGGGGTAGATGGTGAGCAGTACTTC.

This clonotype appeared many times. The chain carries TRBV5-5 and TRBJ2-3; D possibly corresponds to TRBD1 (6 bases). This CDR3 has 14 residues. The germline gives CDR1 SGHKS, CDR2 YYEKEE (reference sequence). Trimming shortened V by 4 bases and J by 3 bases, and 12 bases separated the two germline ends. The chain's CDR3 is CASSPDSLTDTQYF. DNA for the CDR3: TGTGCCAGCAGCCCGGACAGCCTGACAGATACGCAGTATTTT.

The chain is built from TRBV2 and TRBJ2-3; D is unresolved. Trimming removed 7 bases at V and 0 bases at J, with 14 bases between. This CDR3 contains 15 residues. Germline V lookup: CDR1 SNHLY, CDR2 FYNNEI. DNA for the CDR3: TGTGCCAGCATCCGGTGGCACCCTAGCACAGATACGCAGTATTTT. Translated, it gives CASIRWHPSTDTQYF.

This clonotype was counted many times. The V call is TRBV29-1, the J call TRBJ2-1, with a tentative D call TRBD1 (6 bases). The length of the CDR3 is 14 residues. Trimming removed 4 bases at V and 7 bases at J, with 17 bases between. The germline CDR1 and CDR2 sequences are SQVTM and ANQGSEA. Written as DNA, the CDR3 is TGCAGCGTTGCGAGGGGACAACTGAGTAATGAGCAGTTCTTC. Protein sequence: CSVARGQLSNEQFF.

This clonotype was recorded at least ten times. The CDR3 sequence: CASSARTGRIETQYF. DNA of the CDR3: TGTGCCAGCTCCGCCCGGACAGGGAGAATAGAGACCCAGTACTTC. The chain carries TRBV28 and TRBJ2-5; 8 nucleotides line up with TRBD1. V lost 8 bases to trimming and J lost 4 bases; unmatched junction nucleotides: 12. Germline V gives CDR1 MDHEN, CDR2 SYDVKM. CDR3 size: 15 residues.

The chain links TRBV27 to TRBJ1-6; unclear D gene. The CDR3 is 15 amino acids. V lost 2 bases, J lost 0 bases, and 5 bases lay in between. Germline CDR1 MNHEY, CDR2 SMNVEV (reference sequence). The CDR3 region is CASSLGSSYNSPLHF. In nucleotides, the CDR3 is TGTGCCAGCAGTTTAGGGAGCTCCTATAATTCACCCCTCCACTTT.

About this clonotype: A much larger clonotype is one base distant, so this may be a read error. The final CDR3 position lacks the conserved phenylalanine or tryptophan, pointing to a likely read error. The gene calls are TRBV20-1 and TRBJ2-1, with 13 bases matching TRBD2. CDR3 length: 14 residues. Per germline, CDR1 DFQATT and CDR2 SNEGSKA (reference sequence). J lost 10 bases, V lost 6 bases, and 9 bases had no gene match. CDR3 nucleotide sequence: TGCAGTGCAAAACTAGCGGGAGGGCCAGGGGAGCAGTTCTTG. Amino acids: CSAKLAGGPGEQFL.

This clonotype was counted many times. This sequence joins TRBV25-1 and TRBJ1-2; TRBD1 agrees at 7 bases. This CDR3 is 16 amino acids long. V lost 1 base to trimming and J lost 1 base; unmatched junction nucleotides: 6. The germline V gene encodes CDR1 MGHDK and CDR2 SYGVNS. The CDR3 nucleotides are TGTGCCAGCAGTGAATCGGAGGGGGCGCTTAACTATGGCTACACCTTC. The encoded protein is CASSESEGALNYGYTF.

The chain uses TRBV7-2 and TRBJ2-4; D is possibly TRBD2 (5 bases). Germline loops: CDR1 SGHTA, CDR2 FQGNSA. Trimming stripped 5 bases from V and 4 bases from J, with 15 bases between. This CDR3 is 15 amino acids long. The CDR3 nucleotides are TGTGCCAGCAGCCCAGTGCACGGGGTGAAAAACATTCAGTACTTC. Encoded protein: CASSPVHGVKNIQYF.

Only a few counts were recorded for this clonotype. The chain uses TRBV12-3 or TRBV12-4 and TRBJ2-2, with 7 positions matching TRBD2. V shed 3 bases and J 2 bases; nucleotides not matched to a gene: 3. The CDR3 is 15 residues long. The CDR3 loop reads CASSFASGNTGELFF. Written as DNA, the CDR3 is TGTGCCAGCAGTTTCGCTAGCGGCAACACCGGGGAGCTGTTTTTT.

Turning to this clonotype: Just one base apart from a much larger clone, this may be a read error. The chain joins TRBV5-1 to TRBJ1-2; D unresolved. Germline CDR1 SGHRS, CDR2 YFSETQ. This CDR3 spans 14 amino acids. V was clipped by 4 bases and J by 0 bases, with 10 bases between them. For the CDR3, the DNA is TGCGCCAGCAGCGTGGACGGAACTAACTATGGCTACACCTTC. Amino acids: CASSVDGTNYGYTF.

This sequence joins TRBV5-1 and TRBJ2-5; 7 positions match TRBD1. CDR3 length: 15 amino acids. V lost 0 bases, J lost 1 base, and 3 bases stayed unmatched. Germline assignment: CDR1 SGHRS and CDR2 YFSETQ. CDR3 amino acids: CASSLAAGGQETQYF. The CDR3 region has the DNA TGCGCCAGCAGCTTGGCCGCAGGGGGCCAAGAGACCCAGTACTTC.

V is TRBV5-1 and J is TRBJ2-1, with D tentatively TRBD1 or TRBD2 (5 bases each). The germline gives CDR1 SGHRS, CDR2 YFSETQ. The CDR3 length is 15 residues. V lost 3 bases and J lost 2, with 12 bases in between. The CDR3 coding sequence is TGCGCCAGCAGCTCCCGGGACGGGACCTACAATGAGCAGTTCTTC. This sequence encodes CASSSRDGTYNEQFF.

In this sample, this clonotype turned up a few times. A read error is possible here, since a much larger clone lies one base away. The CDR3 DNA follows: TGTGCCAGCAGCTTAATTGCGGGGGGGACCCACGAGCAGTACTTC. This sequence encodes CASSLIAGGTHEQYF. The chain couples TRBV7-9 to TRBJ2-7, with 9 bases fitting TRBD2. The CDR3 length is 15 residues. Germline-derived CDR1 and CDR2 are SEHNR and FQNEAQ (reference sequence). Unmatched junction bases numbered 7, after V lost 2 bases and J lost 5 bases.

The chain links TRBV30 to TRBJ2-7; D gene ambiguous. CDR1 and CDR2 (germline): GTSNPN, SVGIG (reference sequence). This CDR3 has 11 residues. The V and J ends lost 2 bases and 6 bases respectively, with 8 bases between them. CDR3 region: CAWSTGAEQYF. For the CDR3, the DNA is TGTGCCTGGAGTACGGGTGCCGAGCAGTACTTC.

This clonotype was detected only a few times. The chain combines TRBV5-1 with TRBJ1-1; 7 nucleotides align to TRBD1. CDR1 SGHRS and CDR2 YFSETQ come from the germline V gene. With 0 bases clipped from V and 4 bases from J, the junction kept 9 bases outside the gene matches. The CDR3 loop spans 16 amino acids. The CDR3 DNA follows: TGCGCCAGCAGCTTGGTTTTGGCAGGGGGAAGCACTGAAGCTTTCTTT. Protein product: CASSLVLAGGSTEAFF. Full variable domain (rest looked up from reference TRBV5-1 and TRBJ1-1): KAGVTQTPRYLIKTRGQQVTLSCSPISGHRSVSWYQQTPGQGLQFLFEYFSETQRNKGNFPGRFSGRQFSNSRSEMNVSTLELGDSALYLCASSLVLAGGSTEAFFGQGTRLTVV.

A few counts support this clonotype. A much larger clone is a single base away; this may be a read error. V usage is TRBV29-1 and J usage is TRBJ2-6; a possible D gene is TRBD1 (5 bases). Germline V CDR1 and CDR2: SQVTM, ANQGSEA. This CDR3 spans 13 amino acids. The DNA for the CDR3 is TGCAGCGTTGGTGCAGCTGGGGCCAACGTCCGGACTTTC. This translates into CSVGAAGANVRTF.

The V gene is TRBV20-1, the J gene TRBJ1-1, with TRBD1 as a possible D gene (5 bases). Germline CDR1 reads DFQATT; CDR2 reads SNEGSKA (reference sequence). The CDR3 is made up of 12 amino acids. V gave up 2 bases and J gave up 10 bases, with 14 bases separating them. CDR3 loop: CSARPSRVSAFF. CDR3 nucleotide sequence: TGCAGTGCTAGACCTTCCAGGGTATCAGCTTTCTTT.